The 13 T cell receptor beta chains below were found in one sample sequenced in a study of blood T cell repertoires in COVID-19. Produced via immunoSEQ multiplex PCR; TCRdb's table is partial and in-frame only. The data hold some 230,000 clones, with roughly 86% observed a single time. Sequencing was carried out using peripheral blood. Receptors originate from a woman in her fifties or sixties with COVID-19, enrolled during active disease.

For this clone: One junction end does not reproduce the germline sequence, and a read error may be involved. The chain employs TRBV6-1 and TRBJ2-4; perhaps TRBD1 as D (6 bases). CDR3 length: 15 amino acids. Germline V gene data show CDR1 as MNHNS and CDR2 as SASEGT. The CDR3, as DNA: TGTGCCAGCAGTGAATGGACAGAGGCAAAAACCATTCAGTACTTC. This encodes CASSEWTEAKTIQYF.

The sample holds one count of this clone. The chain is built from TRBV5-1 and TRBJ2-7; 8 bases fit TRBD1. The ends lost 3 bases at V and 2 bases at J; junction bases unmatched: 4. Germline V gene data show CDR1 as SGHRS and CDR2 as YFSETQ. CDR3 length: 14 amino acids. The CDR3 protein is CASSWTGRTYEQYF. CDR3 nucleotides: TGCGCCAGCAGCTGGACAGGGAGGACCTACGAGCAGTACTTC.

V gene TRBV5-4 combines with J gene TRBJ2-3; 8 nucleotides line up with TRBD2. J gave up 2 bases and V 6 bases, and 11 bases lay outside the gene matches. CDR3 size: 16 residues. CDR1 and CDR2 from the germline V gene are SGHNT and YYREEE (reference sequence). CDR3 DNA sequence: TGTGCCAGCACCACCGGGGGGGGGCATTCCACAGATACGCAGTATTTT. It specifies CASTTGGGHSTDTQYF.

The chain recombines TRBV7-2 with TRBJ2-5; TRBD2 matches 7 bases. Trimming took 4 bases from V and 5 from J; bases not matched to a gene: 10. Germline loops: CDR1 SGHTA, CDR2 FQGNSA. This CDR3 comprises 15 residues. DNA for the CDR3: TGTGCCAGCAGCTCGAGTCCTCTGGGGGGGGAGACCCAGTACTTC. This sequence encodes CASSSSPLGGETQYF.

This clone has only one observation. The J gene is TRBJ2-2, the V gene TRBV5-1, with 7 positions matching TRBD2. From germline, CDR1 is SGHRS and CDR2 YFSETQ. This CDR3 comprises 17 residues. The J segment lost 1 base and the V segment lost 4 bases, leaving 10 bases of the junction unmatched. The CDR3 DNA is TGCGCCAGCAGCCTGAACCCGAGCGGGAAGAACACCGGGGAGCTGTTTTTT. This sequence encodes CASSLNPSGKNTGELFF.

V and J are TRBV12-3 or TRBV12-4 and TRBJ2-1; 8 bases line up with TRBD2. This CDR3 comprises 13 residues. The V gene end was trimmed by 4 bases and the J gene end by 6 bases; junction bases not matched to a gene: 2. The CDR3 coding sequence is TGTGCCAGCAGTTCGGGGGGGCTCAATGAGCAGTTCTTC. Protein sequence: CASSSGGLNEQFF.

The chain uses TRBV7-8 and TRBJ2-7; D gene uncertain. V lost 4 bases to trimming and J lost 4 bases, with 11 bases between them. CDR3 size: 13 residues. Per germline, CDR1 SGHVS and CDR2 FQNEAQ. The CDR3: CASSYLTVYEQYF. CDR3 DNA sequence: TGTGCCAGCAGCTATCTAACAGTTTACGAGCAGTACTTC. Filled out from reference TRBV7-8 and TRBJ2-7, the complete variable domain reads GAGVSQSPRYKVAKRGQDVALRCDPISGHVSLFWYQQALGQGPEFLTYFQNEAQLDKSGLPSDRFFAERPEGSVSTLKIQRTQQEDSAVYLCASSYLTVYEQYFGPGTRLTVT.

This chain links TRBV3-1 (or the pseudogene TRBV3-2) with TRBJ1-2; TRBD1 might be the D (5 bases). The CDR3 contains 15 residues. Trimming shortened V by 7 bases and J by 2 bases, and 17 bases separated the two germline ends. The V gene's germline CDR1 is LGHDT and CDR2 YNNKEL (reference sequence). The CDR3 sequence is CASTSWRGANYGYTF. CDR3 DNA: TGTGCCAGCACCAGCTGGAGGGGAGCGAACTATGGCTACACCTTC.

This clone was counted between two and nine times. The chain couples TRBV7-2 to TRBJ1-2; 11 bases are shared with TRBD1. Germline CDR1 and CDR2: SGHTA and FQGNSA. CDR3 size: 16 residues. Trimming at V came to 4 bases and at J to 7 bases, leaving 11 bases not matched to a gene. CDR3 protein: CASSWGRTGGSGGYTF. The CDR3 DNA reads TGTGCCAGCAGCTGGGGACGGACAGGGGGCTCAGGTGGCTACACCTTC. Variable domain in full (rest from reference TRBV7-2 and TRBJ1-2): GAGVSQSPSNKVTEKGKDVELRCDPISGHTALYWYRQSLGQGLEFLIYFQGNSAPDKSGLPSDRFSAERTGGSVSTLTIQRTQQEDSAVYLCASSWGRTGGSGGYTFGSGTRLTVV.

The CDR3 is CATGRQGYYEQYV. The CDR3 DNA sequence: TGTGCCACCGGCAGACAGGGGTACTACGAGCAGTACGTC. The genes are TRBV6-5 and TRBJ2-7, with 8 bases aligning to TRBD1. V lost 10 bases, J lost 3 bases, and 8 bases stayed unmatched. CDR1 is MNHEY and CDR2 is SVGAGI in the germline V gene. The CDR3 is made up of 13 amino acids.

This chain uses TRBV27 with TRBJ2-7; 9 bases line up with TRBD1. Germline-derived CDR1 and CDR2 are MNHEY and SMNVEV (reference sequence). CDR3 length: 14 residues. V shed 8 bases, J shed 5 bases, and the junction held 10 bases outside the gene matches. DNA for the CDR3: TGTGCCAGCCTGCGGAGACAGGGGGAAGACGAGCAGTACTTC. The encoded protein is CASLRRQGEDEQYF.

The chain carries TRBV23-1 and TRBJ2-5, with D perhaps TRBD2 (5 bases). TRBV23-1 is flagged as an ORF with uncertain function. V was trimmed by 6 bases and J by 5 bases, leaving 13 bases between them. The CDR3 contains 13 residues. CDR3 region: CASSTRLMETQYF. CDR3 sequence (DNA): TGCGCCAGCAGCACCAGACTAATGGAGACCCAGTACTTC.

This clone was observed a single time. The V call is TRBV18, the J call TRBJ2-2, with D possibly TRBD1 on 6 matching bases. Germline CDR1 reads KGHSH; CDR2 reads LQKENI. V lost 0 bases and J lost 4, with 12 bases in between. This CDR3 has 16 amino acids. This CDR3 reads CASSPPDRLITGELFF. CDR3 in DNA: TGTGCCAGCTCACCACCCGACAGGTTGATCACCGGGGAGCTGTTTTTT. The variable domain in full, completed from reference TRBV18 and TRBJ2-2, reads NAGVMQNPRHLVRRRGQEARLRCSPMKGHSHVYWYRQLPEEGLKFMVYLQKENIIDESGMPKERFSAEFPKEGPSILRIQQVVRGDSAAYFCASSPPDRLITGELFFGEGSRLTVL.